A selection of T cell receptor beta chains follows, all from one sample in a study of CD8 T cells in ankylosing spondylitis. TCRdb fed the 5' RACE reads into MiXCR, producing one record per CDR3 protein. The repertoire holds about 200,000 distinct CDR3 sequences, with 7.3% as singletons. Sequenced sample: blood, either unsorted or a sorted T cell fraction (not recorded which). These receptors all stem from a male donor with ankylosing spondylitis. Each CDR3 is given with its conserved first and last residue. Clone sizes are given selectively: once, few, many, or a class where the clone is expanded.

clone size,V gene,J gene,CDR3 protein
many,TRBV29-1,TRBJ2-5,CSVWRERGETQYF
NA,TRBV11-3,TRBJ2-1,CASSLQGNNEQFF
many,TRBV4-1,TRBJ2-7,CASSLVRDRPYEQYF
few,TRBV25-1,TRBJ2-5,CASSEFGDGTQYF
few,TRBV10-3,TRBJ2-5,CAISSGTQETQYF
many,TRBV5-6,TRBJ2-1,CASSWSLAGAYNEQFF
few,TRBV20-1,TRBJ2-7,CSARDIETPRSYEQYF
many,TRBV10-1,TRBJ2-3,CASSEGERDTDTQYF
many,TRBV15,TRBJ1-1,CATSRDLWGTNTEAFF
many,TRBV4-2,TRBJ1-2,CASSPPGGYGYTF
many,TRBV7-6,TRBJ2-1,CASSLGFSGHAPSSYNEQFF
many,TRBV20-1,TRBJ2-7,CSARRQRSYEQYF
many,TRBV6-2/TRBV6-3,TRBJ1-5,CASSYQRGLSNQPQHF
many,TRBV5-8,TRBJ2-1,CASSLAPPPGNEQFF
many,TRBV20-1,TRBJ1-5,CSATNLGGNQPQHF
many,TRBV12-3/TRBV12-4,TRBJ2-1,CASSLALGRNEQFF
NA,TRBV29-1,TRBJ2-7,CSAQGPPYEQYF
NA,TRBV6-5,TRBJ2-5,CASSFQGNQYF
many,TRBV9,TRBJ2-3,CASSVPGRTDTQYF
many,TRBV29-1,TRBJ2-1,CSVPSGYGNEQFF
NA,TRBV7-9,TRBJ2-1,CASSLTSLNNEQFF
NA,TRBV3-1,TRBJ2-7,CACLGVGTKKESTYYEQYF
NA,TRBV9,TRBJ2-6,CASSVEFGANVLTF
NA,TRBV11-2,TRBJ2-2,CASSFYRGTGATGELFF
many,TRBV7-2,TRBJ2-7,CASSLVISYEQYF